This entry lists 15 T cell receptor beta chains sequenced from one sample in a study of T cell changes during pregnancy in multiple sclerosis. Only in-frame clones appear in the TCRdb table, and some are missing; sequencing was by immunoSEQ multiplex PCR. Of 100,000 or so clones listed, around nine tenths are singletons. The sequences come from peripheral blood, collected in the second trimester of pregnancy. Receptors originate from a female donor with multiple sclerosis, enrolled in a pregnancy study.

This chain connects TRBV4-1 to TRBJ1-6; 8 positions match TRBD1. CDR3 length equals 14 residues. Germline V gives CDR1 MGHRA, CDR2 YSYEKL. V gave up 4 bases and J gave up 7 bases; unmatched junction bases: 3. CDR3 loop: CASSLGQGNSPLHF. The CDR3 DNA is TGCGCCAGCAGCCTTGGACAGGGAAATTCACCCCTCCACTTT.

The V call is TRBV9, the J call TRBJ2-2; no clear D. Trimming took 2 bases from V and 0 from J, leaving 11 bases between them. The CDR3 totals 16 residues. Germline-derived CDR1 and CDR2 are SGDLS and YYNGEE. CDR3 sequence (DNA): TGTGCCAGCAGCGTGGTCCCCGCTACGAACACCGGGGAGCTGTTTTTT. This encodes CASSVVPATNTGELFF. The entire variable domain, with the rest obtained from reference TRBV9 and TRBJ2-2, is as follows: DSGVTQTPKHLITATGQRVTLRCSPRSGDLSVYWYQQSLDQGLQFLIQYYNGEERAKGNILERFSAQQFPDLHSELNLSSLELGDSALYFCASSVVPATNTGELFFGEGSRLTVL.

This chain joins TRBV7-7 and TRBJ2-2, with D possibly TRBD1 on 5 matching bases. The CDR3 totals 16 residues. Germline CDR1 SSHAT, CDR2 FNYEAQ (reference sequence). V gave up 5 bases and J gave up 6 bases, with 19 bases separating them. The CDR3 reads CASSPWGGQGAGELFF. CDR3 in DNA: TGTGCCAGCAGCCCATGGGGTGGGCAGGGTGCCGGGGAGCTGTTTTTT.

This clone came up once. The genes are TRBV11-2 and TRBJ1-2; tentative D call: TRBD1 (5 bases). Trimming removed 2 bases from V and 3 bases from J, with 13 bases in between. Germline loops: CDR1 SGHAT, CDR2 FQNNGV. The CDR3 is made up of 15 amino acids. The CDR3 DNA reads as TGTGCCAGCAGCTTATGGACACCGACGGACTATGGCTACACCTTC. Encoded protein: CASSLWTPTDYGYTF.

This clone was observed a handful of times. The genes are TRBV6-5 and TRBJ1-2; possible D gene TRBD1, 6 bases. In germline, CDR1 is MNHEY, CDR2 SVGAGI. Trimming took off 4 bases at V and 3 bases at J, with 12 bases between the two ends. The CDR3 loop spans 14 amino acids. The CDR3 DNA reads TGTGCCAGCAGTTTCGATCAGGGGTACTATGGCTACACCTTC. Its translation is CASSFDQGYYGYTF.

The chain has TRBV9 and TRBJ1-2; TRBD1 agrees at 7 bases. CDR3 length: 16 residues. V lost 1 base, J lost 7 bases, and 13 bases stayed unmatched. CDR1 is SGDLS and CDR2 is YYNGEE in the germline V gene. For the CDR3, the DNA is TGTGCCAGCAGCGTATTTGACAGGGCGCCGGTGGGTGGCTACACCTTC. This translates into CASSVFDRAPVGGYTF.

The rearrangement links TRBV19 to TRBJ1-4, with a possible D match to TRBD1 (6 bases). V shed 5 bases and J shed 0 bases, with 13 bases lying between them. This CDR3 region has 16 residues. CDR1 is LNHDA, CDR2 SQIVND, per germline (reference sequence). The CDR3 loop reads CASSAWTVPTNEKLFF. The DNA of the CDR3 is TGTGCCAGTAGTGCCTGGACAGTCCCAACTAATGAAAAACTGTTTTTT.

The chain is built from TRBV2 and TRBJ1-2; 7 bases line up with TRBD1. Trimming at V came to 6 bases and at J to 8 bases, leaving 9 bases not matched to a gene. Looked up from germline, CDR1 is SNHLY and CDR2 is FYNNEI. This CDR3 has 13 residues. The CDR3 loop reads CASRGDRVGGYTF. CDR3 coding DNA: TGTGCCAGCAGGGGCGACAGGGTGGGGGGCTACACCTTC. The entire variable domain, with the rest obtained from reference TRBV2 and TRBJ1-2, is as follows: EPEVTQTPSHQVTQMGQEVILRCVPISNHLYFYWYRQILGQKVEFLVSFYNNEISEKSEIFDDQFSVERPDGSNFTLKIRSTKLEDSAMYFCASRGDRVGGYTFGSGTRLTVV.

DNA of the CDR3: TGTGCCAGCAGCTTGGGGCCAGATGACTACGAGCAGTACTTC. This gives the protein CASSLGPDDYEQYF. V is TRBV5-4 and J is TRBJ2-7; no reliable D call. This CDR3 contains 14 residues. Deletions cut 0 bases from V and 3 bases from J, with 10 bases between. The germline gives CDR1 SGHNT, CDR2 YYREEE (reference sequence).

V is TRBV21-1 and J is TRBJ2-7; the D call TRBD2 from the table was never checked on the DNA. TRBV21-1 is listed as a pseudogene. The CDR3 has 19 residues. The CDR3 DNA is TGTGCCAGCAGCAGAATCCTAGCGGGAGAGGTCTTGTTGTTATTATGGCAGTACTTC. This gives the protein CASSRILAGEVLLLLWQYF.

CDR3 bases: TGTGCCAGCAGCCAAGATCAAGCGGGGCACACCGGGGAGCTGTTTTTT. Its protein is CASSQDQAGHTGELFF. This chain links TRBV4-2 with TRBJ2-2; 7 bases agree with TRBD2. The germline gives CDR1 LGHNA, CDR2 YNFKEQ. V shed 0 bases, J shed 3 bases, and the junction held 4 bases outside the gene matches. The CDR3 sequence is 16 residues long.

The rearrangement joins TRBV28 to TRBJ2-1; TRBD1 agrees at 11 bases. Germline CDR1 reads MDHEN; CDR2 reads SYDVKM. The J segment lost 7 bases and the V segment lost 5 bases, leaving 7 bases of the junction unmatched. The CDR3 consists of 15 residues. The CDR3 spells CASSPYGQGANEQFF. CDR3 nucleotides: TGTGCCAGCAGTCCTTACGGACAGGGGGCGAATGAGCAGTTCTTC.

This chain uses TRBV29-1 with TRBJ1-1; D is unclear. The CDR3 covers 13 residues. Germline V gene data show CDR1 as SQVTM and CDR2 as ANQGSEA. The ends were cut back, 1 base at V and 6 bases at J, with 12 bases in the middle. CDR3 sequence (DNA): TGCAGCGTTGAAGGGTACGGGAGCGCTGAAGCTTTCTTT. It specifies CSVEGYGSAEAFF.

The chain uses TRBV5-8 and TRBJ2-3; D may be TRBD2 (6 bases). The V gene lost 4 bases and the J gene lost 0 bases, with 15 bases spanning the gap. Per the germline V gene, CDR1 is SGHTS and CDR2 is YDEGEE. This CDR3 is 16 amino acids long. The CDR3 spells CASSPGLNPSTDTQYF. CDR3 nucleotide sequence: TGTGCCAGCAGCCCGGGACTCAACCCTAGCACAGATACGCAGTATTTT. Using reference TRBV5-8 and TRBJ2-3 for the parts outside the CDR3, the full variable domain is EAGVTQSPTHLIKTRGQQATLRCSPISGHTSVYWYQQALGLGLQFLLWYDEGEERNRGNFPPRFSGRQFPNYSSELNVNALELEDSALYLCASSPGLNPSTDTQYFGPGTRLTVL.

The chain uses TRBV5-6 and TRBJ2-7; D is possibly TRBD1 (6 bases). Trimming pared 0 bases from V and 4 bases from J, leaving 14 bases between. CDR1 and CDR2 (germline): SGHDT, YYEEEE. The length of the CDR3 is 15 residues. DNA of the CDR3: TGTGCCAGCAGCTTGGATAGGGGGATGAGGTACGAGCAGTACTTC. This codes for CASSLDRGMRYEQYF. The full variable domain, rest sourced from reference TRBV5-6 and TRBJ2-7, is DAGVTQSPTHLIKTRGQQVTLRCSPKSGHDTVSWYQQALGQGPQFIFQYYEEEERQRGNFPDRFSGHQFPNYSSELNVNALLLGDSALYLCASSLDRGMRYEQYFGPGTRLTVT.